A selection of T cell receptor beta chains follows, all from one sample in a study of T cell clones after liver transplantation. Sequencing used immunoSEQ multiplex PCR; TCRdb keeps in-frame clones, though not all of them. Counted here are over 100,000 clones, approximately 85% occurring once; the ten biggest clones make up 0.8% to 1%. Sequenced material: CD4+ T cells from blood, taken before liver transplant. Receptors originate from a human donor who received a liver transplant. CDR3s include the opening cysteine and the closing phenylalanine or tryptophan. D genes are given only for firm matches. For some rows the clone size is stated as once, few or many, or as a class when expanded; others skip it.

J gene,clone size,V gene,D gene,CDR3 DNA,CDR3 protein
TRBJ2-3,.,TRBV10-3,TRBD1,TGTGCCATCAAAACAGGGGGCTCCACAGATACGCAGTATTTT,CAIKTGGSTDTQYF
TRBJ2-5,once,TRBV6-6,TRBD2,TGTGCCAGCAGGGATCTAGCGGCCCAAGAGACCCAGTACTTC,CASRDLAAQETQYF
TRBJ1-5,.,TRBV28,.,TGTGCCAGCAGTTTGTTGAATCAGCCCCAGCATTTT,CASSLLNQPQHF
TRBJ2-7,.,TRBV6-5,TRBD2,TGTGCCAGCAGTTACGCCGGACTAGCGTCGACCTACGAGCAGTACTTC,CASSYAGLASTYEQYF
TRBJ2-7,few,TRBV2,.,TGTGCCAGCAACGATCAGGGACCCCCCGGACACTACGAGCAGTACTTC,CASNDQGPPGHYEQYF
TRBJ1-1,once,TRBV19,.,TGTGCCAGTAGAAGTAGGCCGGACACTGAAGCTTTCTTT,CASRSRPDTEAFF
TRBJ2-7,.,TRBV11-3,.,TGTGCCAGCAGCTGGGGCCCGACGAGGGAGCAGTACTTC,CASSWGPTREQYF
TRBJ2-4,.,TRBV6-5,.,TGTGCCAGCAGTTTTCGCAAGACCCGGAACATTCAGTACTTC,CASSFRKTRNIQYF
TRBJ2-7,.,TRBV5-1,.,TGCGCCAGCAGCTTGGGTCTTCTTGCCTACGAGCAGTACTTC,CASSLGLLAYEQYF
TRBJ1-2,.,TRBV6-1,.,TGTGCCAGCAGTGAAACGACGACCTATGGCTACACCTTC,CASSETTTYGYTF
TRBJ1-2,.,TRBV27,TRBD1,TGTGCCAGCAGTCCACTGAACAGGGGAAACTATGGCTACACCTTC,CASSPLNRGNYGYTF
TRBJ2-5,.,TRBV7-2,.,TGTGCCAGCAGCTCCGACCCTTTGCTAGAGACCCAGTACTTC,CASSSDPLLETQYF
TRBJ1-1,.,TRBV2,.,TGTGCCAGCAGTGAAGCGCCAGGGTGGAACACTGAAGCTTTCTTT,CASSEAPGWNTEAFF
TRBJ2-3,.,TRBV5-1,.,TGCGCCAGCAGCTTGCAGCAGCCGAACACAGATACGCAGTATTTT,CASSLQQPNTDTQYF
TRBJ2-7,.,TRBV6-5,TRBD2,TGTGCCAGCAGCAGCGGGACTAGCGGGGGCGAGCAGTACTTC,CASSSGTSGGEQYF
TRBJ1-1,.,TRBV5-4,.,TGTGCCAGCAGCTTGACGGGGTTTGGTGAAGCTTTCTTT,CASSLTGFGEAFF
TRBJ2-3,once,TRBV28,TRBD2,TGTGCCAGCAGTCCGACAGCGGGAGGGATGCCAGATACGCAGTATTTT,CASSPTAGGMPDTQYF
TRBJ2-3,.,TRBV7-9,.,TGTGCCAGCAGCTTAGGGACAGGCACAGATACGCAGTATTTT,CASSLGTGTDTQYF
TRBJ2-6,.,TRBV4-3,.,TGCGCCAGCAGCCAAGTGTCTGGGGCCAACGTCCTGACTTTC,CASSQVSGANVLTF
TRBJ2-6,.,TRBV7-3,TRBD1,TGTGCCAGCAGCTTACTAGGGGGCAGTGGGGCCAACGTCCTGACTTTC,CASSLLGGSGANVLTF
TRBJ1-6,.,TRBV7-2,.,TGTGCCAGCAGCGTAGAGGGGGCCTATAATTCACCCCTCCACTTT,CASSVEGAYNSPLHF
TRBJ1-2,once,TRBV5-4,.,TGTGCCAGCAGCTTTTCGGCAGGGACCTATGGCTACACCTTC,CASSFSAGTYGYTF
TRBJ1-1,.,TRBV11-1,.,TGTGCCAGCAGCCTCAGTAACACTGAAGCTTTCTTT,CASSLSNTEAFF
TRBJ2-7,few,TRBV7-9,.,TGTGCCAGCAGGCCAACCTGGGGGCGGGAGAACGAGCAGTACTTC,CASRPTWGRENEQYF
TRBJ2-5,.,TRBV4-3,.,TGCGCCAGCAGCCGGTCGATAAGGGGCGGGAAGACCCAGTACTTC,CASSRSIRGGKTQYF
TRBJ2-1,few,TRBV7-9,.,TGTGCCAGCAGCTTATGGGGGGGCCCCAACAATGAGCAGTTCTTC,CASSLWGGPNNEQFF
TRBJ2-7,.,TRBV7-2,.,TGTGCCAGCAGCCTCACGTTAGGATACGAGCAGTACTTC,CASSLTLGYEQYF
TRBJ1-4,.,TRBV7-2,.,TGTGCCAGCAGCTTAAGGCAGGGGAAAGAAAAACTGTTTTTT,CASSLRQGKEKLFF
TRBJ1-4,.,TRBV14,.,TGTGCCAGCAGCCTCCGGGTAACGCGTGGGGAAAAACTGTTTTTT,CASSLRVTRGEKLFF
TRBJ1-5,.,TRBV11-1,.,TGTGCCAGCAGCTCAGGACTGGGTAGCAATCAGCCCCAGCATTTT,CASSSGLGSNQPQHF
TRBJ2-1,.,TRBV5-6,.,TGTGCCAGCAGCTTAAATGGGGGAAGCTCCTACAATGAGCAGTTCTTC,CASSLNGGSSYNEQFF
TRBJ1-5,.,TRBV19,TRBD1,TGTGCCAGTAGTATGAGGACAGGGCCTCAGCCCCAGCATTTT,CASSMRTGPQPQHF
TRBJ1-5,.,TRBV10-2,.,TGCGCCAGCAGTGGTGGCAGGGATCAGCCCCAGCATTTT,CASSGGRDQPQHF
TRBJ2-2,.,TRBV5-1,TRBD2,TGCGCCAGCAGCTTGGTTTCTAGCGGAGCCACCGGGGAGCTGTTTTTT,CASSLVSSGATGELFF
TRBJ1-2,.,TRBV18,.,TGTGCCAGCTCACCACCAACGGTTTTCTATGGCTACACCTTC,CASSPPTVFYGYTF
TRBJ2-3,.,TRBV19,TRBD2,TGTGCCAGTAGTATAGGGGCTAGCGGGGCTAGCACAGATACGCAGTATTTT,CASSIGASGASTDTQYF
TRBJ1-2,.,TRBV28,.,TGTGCCAGCAGACAGGGTAGTGGCTACACCTTC,CASRQGSGYTF
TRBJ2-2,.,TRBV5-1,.,TGCGCCAGCAGCTTGGGGGCAGGAGTGGACGCCGGGGAGCTGTTTTTT,CASSLGAGVDAGELFF
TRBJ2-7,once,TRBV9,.,TGTGCCAGCAGCGTAGACACTAACTACGAGCAGTACTTC,CASSVDTNYEQYF
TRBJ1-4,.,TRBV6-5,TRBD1,TGTGCCAGCAGTTACTCGGGGACAGGGGTGGGGGAAAAACTGTTTTTT,CASSYSGTGVGEKLFF
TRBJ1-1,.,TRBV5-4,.,TGTGCCAGCAGCTTTCCCGCAGGCGCTGAAGCTTTCTTT,CASSFPAGAEAFF
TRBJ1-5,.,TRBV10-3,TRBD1,TGTGCCATCAGTGTCGAACAGGGGGCCGGTCAGCCCCAGCATTTT,CAISVEQGAGQPQHF
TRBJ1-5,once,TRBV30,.,TGTGCCTGGAGTGTAGATAGAAATCAGCCCCAGCATTTT,CAWSVDRNQPQHF
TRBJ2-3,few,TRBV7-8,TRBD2,TGTGCCAGCAGCCCACCTCTGAGGGAGGGACCACAAGGAACGCAGTATTTT,CASSPPLREGPQGTQYF
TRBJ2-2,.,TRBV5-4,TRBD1,TGTGCCAGCAGCTTCCGGACAGGGGGTTCCGGGGAGCTGTTTTTT,CASSFRTGGSGELFF
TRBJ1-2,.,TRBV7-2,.,TGTGCCAGCAGCCTCGACGACAGCTATGGCTACACCTTC,CASSLDDSYGYTF
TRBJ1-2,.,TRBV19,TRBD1,TGTGCCAGTAGTATAGTACAGGGGCTTAACTATGGCTACACCTTC,CASSIVQGLNYGYTF
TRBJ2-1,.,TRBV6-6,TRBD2,TGTGCCAGCAGTGGCCTAGCGGGTGTTTTCAATGAGCAGTTCTTC,CASSGLAGVFNEQFF
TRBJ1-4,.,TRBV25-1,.,TGTGCCAGCAGTGAATGGGGGAATGAAAAACTGTTTTTT,CASSEWGNEKLFF
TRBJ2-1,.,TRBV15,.,TGTGCCACCAGCAGCCCTCCAGGGGGGCGAGGGAGGGTGGGTTCCTTCCATGAGCAGTTCTTC,CATSSPPGGRGRVGSFHEQFF
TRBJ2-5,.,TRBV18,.,TGTGCCAGCTCACCCGGGCTACAAGAGACCCAGTACTTC,CASSPGLQETQYF
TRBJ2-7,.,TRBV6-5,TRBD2,TGTGCCAGCATTTACTATCCGGGACTAGCGGCTAATGAGCAGTACTTC,CASIYYPGLAANEQYF
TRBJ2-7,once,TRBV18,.,TGTGCCAGCTCACCACGGGCAGGGGATACTCTAGCGGTTACCTACGAGCAGTACTTC,CASSPRAGDTLAVTYEQYF